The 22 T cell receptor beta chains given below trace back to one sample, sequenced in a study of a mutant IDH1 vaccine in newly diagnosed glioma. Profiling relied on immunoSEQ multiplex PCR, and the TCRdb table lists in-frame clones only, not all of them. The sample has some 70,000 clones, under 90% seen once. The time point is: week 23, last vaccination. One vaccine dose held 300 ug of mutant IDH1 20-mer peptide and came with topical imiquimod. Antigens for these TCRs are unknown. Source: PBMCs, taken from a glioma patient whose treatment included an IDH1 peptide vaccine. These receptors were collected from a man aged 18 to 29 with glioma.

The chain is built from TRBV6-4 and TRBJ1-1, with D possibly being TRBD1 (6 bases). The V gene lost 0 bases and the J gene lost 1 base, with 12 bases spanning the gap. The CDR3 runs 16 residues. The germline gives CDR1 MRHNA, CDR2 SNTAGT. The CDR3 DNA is TGTGCCAGCAGTGACTCCAATGGGGGCCCGAACACTGAAGCTTTCTTT. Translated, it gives CASSDSNGGPNTEAFF.

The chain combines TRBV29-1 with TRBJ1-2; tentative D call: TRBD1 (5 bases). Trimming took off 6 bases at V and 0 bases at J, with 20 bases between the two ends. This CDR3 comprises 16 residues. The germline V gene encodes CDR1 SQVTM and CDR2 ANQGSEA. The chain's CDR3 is CSVTPGADSANYGYTF. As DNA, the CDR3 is TGCAGCGTGACTCCCGGGGCGGATTCAGCTAACTATGGCTACACCTTC.

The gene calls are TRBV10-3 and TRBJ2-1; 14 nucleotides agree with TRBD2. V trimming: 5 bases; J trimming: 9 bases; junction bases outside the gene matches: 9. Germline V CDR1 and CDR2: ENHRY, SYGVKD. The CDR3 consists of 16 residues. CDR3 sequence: CAISTTGTSGSGEQFF. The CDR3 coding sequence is TGTGCCATCAGTACCACCGGGACTAGCGGGAGTGGTGAGCAGTTCTTC.

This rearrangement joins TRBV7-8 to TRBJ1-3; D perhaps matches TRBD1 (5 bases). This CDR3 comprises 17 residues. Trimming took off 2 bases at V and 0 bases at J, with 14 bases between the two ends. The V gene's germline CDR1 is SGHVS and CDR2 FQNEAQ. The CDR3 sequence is CASSLNGGAFSGNTIYF. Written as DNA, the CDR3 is TGTGCCAGCAGCTTAAATGGTGGGGCCTTCTCTGGAAACACCATATATTTT.

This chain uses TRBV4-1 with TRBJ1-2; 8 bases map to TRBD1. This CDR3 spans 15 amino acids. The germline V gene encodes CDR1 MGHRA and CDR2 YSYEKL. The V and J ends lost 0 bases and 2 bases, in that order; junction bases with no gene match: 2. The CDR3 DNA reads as TGCGCCAGCAGCCAAGATACAGGGGGGAACTATGGCTACACCTTC. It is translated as CASSQDTGGNYGYTF.

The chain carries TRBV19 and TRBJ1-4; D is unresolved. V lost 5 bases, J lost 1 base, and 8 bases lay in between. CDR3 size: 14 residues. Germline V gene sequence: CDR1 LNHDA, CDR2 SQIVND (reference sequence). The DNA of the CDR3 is TGTGCCAGTAGTCCCCGGCGAACTAATGAAAAACTGTTTTTT. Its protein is CASSPRRTNEKLFF.

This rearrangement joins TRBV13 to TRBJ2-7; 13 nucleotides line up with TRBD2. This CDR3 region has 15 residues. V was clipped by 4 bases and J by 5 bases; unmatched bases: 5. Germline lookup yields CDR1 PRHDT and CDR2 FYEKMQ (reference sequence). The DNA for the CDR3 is TGTGCCAGCAGCTCACAAGGGACTAGCGGGAACGAGCAGTACTTC. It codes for CASSSQGTSGNEQYF.

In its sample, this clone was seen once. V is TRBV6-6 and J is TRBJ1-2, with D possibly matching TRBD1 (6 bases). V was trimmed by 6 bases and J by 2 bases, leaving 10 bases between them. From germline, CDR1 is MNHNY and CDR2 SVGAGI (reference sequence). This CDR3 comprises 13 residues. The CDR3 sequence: CASSRDRNYGYTF. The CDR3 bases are TGTGCCAGCAGCCGAGACAGGAACTATGGCTACACCTTC.

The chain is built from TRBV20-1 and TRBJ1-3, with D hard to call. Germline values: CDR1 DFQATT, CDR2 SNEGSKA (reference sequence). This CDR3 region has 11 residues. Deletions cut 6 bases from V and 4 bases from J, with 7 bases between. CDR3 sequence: CSATRGNTIYF. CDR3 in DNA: TGCAGTGCCACCAGGGGAAACACCATATATTTT.

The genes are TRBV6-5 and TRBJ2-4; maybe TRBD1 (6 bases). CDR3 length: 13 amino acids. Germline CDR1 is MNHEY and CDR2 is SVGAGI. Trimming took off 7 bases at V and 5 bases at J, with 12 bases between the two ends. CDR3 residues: CASKRQAENIQYF. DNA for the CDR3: TGTGCCAGCAAAAGACAGGCGGAAAACATTCAGTACTTC.

The CDR3 DNA is TGTGCCTGGAGTGTACGTGGCAGCGTCAACTCTGGAAACACCATATATTTT. It codes for CAWSVRGSVNSGNTIYF. J is TRBJ1-3 and V is TRBV30; D is undetermined. Germline CDR1 and CDR2: GTSNPN and SVGIG (reference sequence). This CDR3 has 17 residues. The germline V and J ends were trimmed by 0 bases and 0 bases, with 15 bases remaining between them.

Here the CDR3 reads CASSRGVGQGIHGYTF. For the CDR3, the DNA is TGCGCCAGCAGCCGAGGGGTGGGACAGGGGATTCATGGCTACACCTTC. The J gene is TRBJ1-2, the V gene TRBV5-1; 10 bases fit TRBD1. V was pared by 4 bases and J by 6 bases, with 12 bases of the junction left unmatched. CDR1 is SGHRS and CDR2 is YFSETQ in the germline V gene. There are 16 residues in the CDR3.

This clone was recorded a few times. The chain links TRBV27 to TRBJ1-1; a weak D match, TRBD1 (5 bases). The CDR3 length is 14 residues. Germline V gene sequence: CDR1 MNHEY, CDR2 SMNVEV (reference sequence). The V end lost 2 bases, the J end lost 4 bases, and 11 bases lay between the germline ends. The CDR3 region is CASSLNWGGTEAFF. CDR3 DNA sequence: TGTGCCAGCAGTTTAAATTGGGGGGGCACTGAAGCTTTCTTT.

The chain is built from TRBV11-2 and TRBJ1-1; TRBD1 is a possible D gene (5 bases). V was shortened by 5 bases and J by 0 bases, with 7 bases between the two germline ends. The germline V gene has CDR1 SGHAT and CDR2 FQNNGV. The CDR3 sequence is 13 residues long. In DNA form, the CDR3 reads TGTGCCAGCAGCCCAGGGTTGAACACTGAAGCTTTCTTT. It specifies CASSPGLNTEAFF.

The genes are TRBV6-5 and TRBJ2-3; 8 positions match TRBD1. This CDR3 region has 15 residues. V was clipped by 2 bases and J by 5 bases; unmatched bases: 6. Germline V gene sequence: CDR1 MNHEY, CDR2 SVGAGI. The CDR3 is CASSYQGARGDTQYF. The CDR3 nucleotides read TGTGCCAGCAGTTACCAGGGGGCGCGGGGAGATACGCAGTATTTT.

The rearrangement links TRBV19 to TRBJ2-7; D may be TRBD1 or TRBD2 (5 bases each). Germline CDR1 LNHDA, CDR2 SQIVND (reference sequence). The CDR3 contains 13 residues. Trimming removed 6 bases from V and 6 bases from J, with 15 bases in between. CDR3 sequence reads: CASRSYGDGEQYF. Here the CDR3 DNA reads TGTGCCAGTAGGTCTTACGGGGACGGCGAGCAGTACTTC.

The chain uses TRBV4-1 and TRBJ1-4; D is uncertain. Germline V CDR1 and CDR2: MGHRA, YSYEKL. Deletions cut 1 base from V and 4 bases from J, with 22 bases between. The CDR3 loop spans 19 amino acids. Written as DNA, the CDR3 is TGCGCCAGCAGCCAAGCTCGCGTCGCCAGGCGGGGATATAATGAAAAACTGTTTTTT. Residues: CASSQARVARRGYNEKLFF.

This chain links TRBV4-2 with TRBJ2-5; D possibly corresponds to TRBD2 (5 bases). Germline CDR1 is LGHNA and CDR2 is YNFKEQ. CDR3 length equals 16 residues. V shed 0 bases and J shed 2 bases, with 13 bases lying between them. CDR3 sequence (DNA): TGTGCCAGCAGCCAAGAAGCGGTGGCCCAGCAAGAGACCCAGTACTTC. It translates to CASSQEAVAQQETQYF.

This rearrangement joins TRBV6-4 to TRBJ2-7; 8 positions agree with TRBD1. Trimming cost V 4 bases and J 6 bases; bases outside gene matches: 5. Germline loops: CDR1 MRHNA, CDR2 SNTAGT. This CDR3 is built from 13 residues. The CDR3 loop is CASSGRGRIEQYF. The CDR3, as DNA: TGTGCCAGCAGTGGCAGGGGGCGCATCGAGCAGTACTTC.

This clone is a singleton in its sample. CDR3 nucleotide sequence: TGTGGGGCCGGATACTATGGCTACACCTTC. Protein sequence: CGAGYYGYTF. V gene TRBV28 combines with J gene TRBJ1-2; D call uncertain. Germline loops: CDR1 MDHEN, CDR2 SYDVKM. CDR3 length: 10 residues.

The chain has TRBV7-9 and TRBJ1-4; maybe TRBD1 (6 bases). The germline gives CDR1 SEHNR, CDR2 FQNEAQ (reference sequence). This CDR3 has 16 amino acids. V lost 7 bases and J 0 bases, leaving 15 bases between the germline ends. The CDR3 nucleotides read TGTGCCAGCACCCAGGGGACTGGTGCAACTAATGAAAAACTGTTTTTT. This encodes CASTQGTGATNEKLFF.

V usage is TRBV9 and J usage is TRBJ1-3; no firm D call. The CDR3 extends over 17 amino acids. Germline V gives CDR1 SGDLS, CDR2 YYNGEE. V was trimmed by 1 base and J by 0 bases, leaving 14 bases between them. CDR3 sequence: CASSVSPGFSSGNTIYF. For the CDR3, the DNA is TGTGCCAGCAGCGTATCTCCGGGCTTTAGCTCTGGAAACACCATATATTTT.